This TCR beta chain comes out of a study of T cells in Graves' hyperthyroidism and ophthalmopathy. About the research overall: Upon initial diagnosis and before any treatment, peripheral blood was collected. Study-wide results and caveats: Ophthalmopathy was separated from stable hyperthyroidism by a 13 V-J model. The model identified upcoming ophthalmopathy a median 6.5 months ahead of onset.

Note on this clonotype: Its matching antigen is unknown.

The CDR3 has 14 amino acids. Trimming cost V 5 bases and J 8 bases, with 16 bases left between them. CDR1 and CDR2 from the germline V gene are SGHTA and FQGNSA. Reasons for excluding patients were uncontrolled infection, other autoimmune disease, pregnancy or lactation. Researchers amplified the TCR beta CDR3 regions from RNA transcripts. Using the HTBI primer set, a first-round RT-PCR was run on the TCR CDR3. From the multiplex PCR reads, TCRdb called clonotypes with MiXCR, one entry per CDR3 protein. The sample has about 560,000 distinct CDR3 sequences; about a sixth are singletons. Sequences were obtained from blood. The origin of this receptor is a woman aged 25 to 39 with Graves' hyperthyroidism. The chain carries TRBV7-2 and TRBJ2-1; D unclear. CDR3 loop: CASSLDPGPDEQFF. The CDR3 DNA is TGTGCCAGCAGCCTCGACCCCGGACCCGATGAGCAGTTCTTC.